This T cell receptor beta chain comes out of a study of cytomegalovirus exposure and HLA in healthy donors. Broader study findings: About 87% or about 30% of the time was how often most TCR beta V segments were productive, according to an earlier analysis.

This clone was seen a handful of times. Its specificity is not known. Per germline, CDR1 SGHDN and CDR2 FVKESK. This CDR3 is built from 13 residues. Between the trimmed V and J ends, which lost 0 bases and 8 bases, there was a span of 7 bases. The PCR had 60 Vbeta and 13 Jbeta primers. Generated by immunoSEQ multiplex PCR, the TCRdb table keeps only in-frame clones and is missing some. The data contain some 140,000 clones, about 85% of them singletons. Specimen: PBMCs. The chain is built from TRBV14 and TRBJ1-4; D is undetermined. This receptor was obtained from a female donor in good health and CMV-seronegative. Here the CDR3 DNA reads TGTGCCAGCAGCCAAGAGGCAGGCGAAAAACTGTTTTTT. It codes for CASSQEAGEKLFF.